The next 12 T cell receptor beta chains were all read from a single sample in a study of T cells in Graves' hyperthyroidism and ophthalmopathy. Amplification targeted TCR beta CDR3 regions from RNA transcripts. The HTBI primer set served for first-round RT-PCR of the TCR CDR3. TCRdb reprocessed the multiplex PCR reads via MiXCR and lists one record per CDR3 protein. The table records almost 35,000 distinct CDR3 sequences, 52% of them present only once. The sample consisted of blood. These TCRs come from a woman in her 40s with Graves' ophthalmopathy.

In nucleotides, the CDR3 is TGTGCCTGGACCCAAGCCGGACGTGGGGATGGCTACACCTTC. Its protein is CAWTQAGRGDGYTF. V and J are TRBV7-9 and TRBJ1-2; D is unclear. V lost 11 bases and J 6 bases, leaving 22 bases between the germline ends. From germline, CDR1 is SEHNR and CDR2 FQNEAQ (reference sequence). The CDR3 consists of 14 residues.

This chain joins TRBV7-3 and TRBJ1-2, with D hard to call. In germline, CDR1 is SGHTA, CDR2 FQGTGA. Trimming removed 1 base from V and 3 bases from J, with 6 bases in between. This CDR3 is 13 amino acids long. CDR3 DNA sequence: TGTGCCAGCAGCTTAAAGACGGACTATGGCTACACCTTC. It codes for CASSLKTDYGYTF. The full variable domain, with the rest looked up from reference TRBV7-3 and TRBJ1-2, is GAGVSQTPSNKVTEKGKYVELRCDPISGHTALYWYRQSLGQGPEFLIYFQGTGAADDSGLPNDRFFAVRPEGSVSTLKIQRTERGDSAVYLCASSLKTDYGYTFGSGTRLTVV.

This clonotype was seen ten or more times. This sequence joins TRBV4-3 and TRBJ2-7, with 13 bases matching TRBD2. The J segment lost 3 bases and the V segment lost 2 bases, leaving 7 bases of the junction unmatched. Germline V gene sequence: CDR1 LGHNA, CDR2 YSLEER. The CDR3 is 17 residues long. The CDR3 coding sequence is TGCGCCAGCAGCCAAAGACTAGCGGGGGGCATCCACTACGAGCAGTACTTC. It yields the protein CASSQRLAGGIHYEQYF.

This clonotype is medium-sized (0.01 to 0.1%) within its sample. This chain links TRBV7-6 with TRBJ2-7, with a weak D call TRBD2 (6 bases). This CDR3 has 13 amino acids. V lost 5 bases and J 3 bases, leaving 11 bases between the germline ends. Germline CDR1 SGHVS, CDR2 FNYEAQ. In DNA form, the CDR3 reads TGTGCCAGCAGCCCGGGAGATAACTACGAGCAGTACTTC. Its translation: CASSPGDNYEQYF.

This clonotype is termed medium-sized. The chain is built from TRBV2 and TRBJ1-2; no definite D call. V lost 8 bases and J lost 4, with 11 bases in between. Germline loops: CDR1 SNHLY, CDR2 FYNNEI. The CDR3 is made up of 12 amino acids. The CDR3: CASEDGGYGYTF. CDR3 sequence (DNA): TGTGCCAGCGAGGATGGTGGCTATGGCTACACCTTC.

As DNA, the CDR3 is TGTGCCAGCCTCGGCCAGGGGGCGGCCGGGGAGCTGTTTTTT. Translated: CASLGQGAAGELFF. The chain links TRBV18 to TRBJ2-2, with 8 positions matching TRBD1. The CDR3 runs 14 residues. V lost 8 bases, J lost 6 bases, and 8 bases stayed unmatched. CDR1 and CDR2 from the germline V gene are KGHSH and LQKENI.

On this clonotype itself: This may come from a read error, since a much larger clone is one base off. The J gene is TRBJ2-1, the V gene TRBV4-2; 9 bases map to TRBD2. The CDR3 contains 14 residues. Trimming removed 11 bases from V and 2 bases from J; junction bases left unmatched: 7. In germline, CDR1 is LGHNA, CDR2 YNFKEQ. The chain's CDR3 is CARLLAGAYNEQFF. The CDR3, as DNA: TGTGCCCGCCTACTAGCGGGTGCCTACAATGAGCAGTTCTTC.

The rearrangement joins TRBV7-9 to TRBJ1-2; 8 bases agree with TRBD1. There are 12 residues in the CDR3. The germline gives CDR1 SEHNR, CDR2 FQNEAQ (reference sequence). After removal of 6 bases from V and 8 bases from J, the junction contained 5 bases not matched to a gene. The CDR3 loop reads CASSHGQGGYTF. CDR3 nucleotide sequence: TGTGCCAGCAGTCACGGACAGGGAGGCTACACCTTC.

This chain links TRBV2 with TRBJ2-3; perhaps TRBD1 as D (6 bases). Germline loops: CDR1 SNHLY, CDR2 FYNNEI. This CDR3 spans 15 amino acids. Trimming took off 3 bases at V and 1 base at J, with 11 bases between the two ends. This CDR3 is CASSENRDGTDTQYF. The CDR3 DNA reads TGTGCCAGCAGTGAGAACAGGGATGGCACAGATACGCAGTATTTT.

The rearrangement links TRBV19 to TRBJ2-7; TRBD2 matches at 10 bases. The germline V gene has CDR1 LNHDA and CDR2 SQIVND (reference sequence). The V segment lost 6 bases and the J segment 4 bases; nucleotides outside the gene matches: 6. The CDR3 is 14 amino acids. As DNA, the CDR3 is TGTGCCAGTAGAAGGCTAGCGGGAGCGTACGAGCAGTACTTC. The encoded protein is CASRRLAGAYEQYF. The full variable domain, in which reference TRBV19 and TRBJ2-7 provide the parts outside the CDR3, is DGGITQSPKYLFRKEGQNVTLSCEQNLNHDAMYWYRQDPGQGLRLIYYSQIVNDFQKGDIAEGYSVSREKKESFPLTVTSAQKNPTAFYLCASRRLAGAYEQYFGPGTRLTVT.

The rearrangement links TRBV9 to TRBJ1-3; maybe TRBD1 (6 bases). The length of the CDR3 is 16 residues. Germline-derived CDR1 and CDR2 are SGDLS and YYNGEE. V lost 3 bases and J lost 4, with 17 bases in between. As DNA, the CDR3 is TGTGCCAGCAGCGACGGCGGTCATCAGGGGGGAAACACCATATATTTT. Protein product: CASSDGGHQGGNTIYF.

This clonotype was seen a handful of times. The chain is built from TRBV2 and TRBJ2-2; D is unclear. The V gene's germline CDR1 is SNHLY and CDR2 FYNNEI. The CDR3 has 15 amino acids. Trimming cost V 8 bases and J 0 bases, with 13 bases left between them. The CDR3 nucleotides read TGTGCCAGCCGTAGGTGGGGAACGAACACCGGGGAGCTGTTTTTT. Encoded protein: CASRRWGTNTGELFF. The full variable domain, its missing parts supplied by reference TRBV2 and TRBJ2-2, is EPEVTQTPSHQVTQMGQEVILRCVPISNHLYFYWYRQILGQKVEFLVSFYNNEISEKSEIFDDQFSVERPDGSNFTLKIRSTKLEDSAMYFCASRRWGTNTGELFFGEGSRLTVL.